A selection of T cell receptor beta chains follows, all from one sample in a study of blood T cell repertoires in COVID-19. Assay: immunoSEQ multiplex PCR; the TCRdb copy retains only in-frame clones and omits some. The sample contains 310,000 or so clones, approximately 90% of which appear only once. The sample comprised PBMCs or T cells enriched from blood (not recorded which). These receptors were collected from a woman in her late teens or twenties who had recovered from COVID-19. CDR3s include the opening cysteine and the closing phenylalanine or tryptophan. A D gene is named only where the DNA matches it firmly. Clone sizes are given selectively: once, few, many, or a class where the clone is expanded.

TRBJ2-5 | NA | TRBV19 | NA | CASSIGPAEHQETQYF | TGTGCCAGTAGTATAGGCCCCGCAGAACACCAAGAGACCCAGTACTTC
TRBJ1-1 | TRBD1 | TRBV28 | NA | CASRDRGRGGPTEAFF | TGTGCCAGTCGGGACAGGGGGCGAGGGGGCCCCACTGAAGCTTTCTTT
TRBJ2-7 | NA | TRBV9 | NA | CASAGGPAYEQYF | TGTGCCAGCGCTGGGGGCCCAGCCTACGAGCAGTACTTC
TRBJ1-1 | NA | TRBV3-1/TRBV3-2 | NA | CASSHDRTEAFF | TGTGCCAGCAGCCATGACAGAACTGAAGCTTTCTTT
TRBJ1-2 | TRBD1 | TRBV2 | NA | CASSPPRTGTVTGYTF | TGTGCCAGCAGTCCACCTCGGACAGGGACTGTAACGGGCTACACCTTC
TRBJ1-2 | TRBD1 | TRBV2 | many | CASSLNPGQGKYGYTF | TGTGCCAGCAGTTTAAATCCGGGACAGGGGAAATATGGCTACACCTTC
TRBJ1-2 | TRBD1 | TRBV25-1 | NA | CASSDQGARGYTF | TGTGCCAGCAGTGATCAGGGGGCGCGCGGCTACACCTTC
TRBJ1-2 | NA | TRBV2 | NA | CASSEGAEPYTF | TGTGCCAGCAGTGAAGGCGCCGAACCCTACACCTTC
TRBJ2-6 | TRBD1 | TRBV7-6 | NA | CASSTRQGSGANVLTF | TGTGCCAGCAGCACCCGACAGGGCTCCGGGGCCAACGTCCTGACTTTC
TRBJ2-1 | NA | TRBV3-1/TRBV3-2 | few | CASSQDLRRGEQFF | TGTGCCAGCAGCCAAGATCTTCGTCGGGGTGAGCAGTTCTTC
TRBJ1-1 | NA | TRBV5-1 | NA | CASSSREGTEAFF | TGCGCCAGCAGCTCACGTGAGGGCACTGAAGCTTTCTTT
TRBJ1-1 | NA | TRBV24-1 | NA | CATGDSANTEAFF | TGTGCCACCGGAGACAGCGCTAACACTGAAGCTTTCTTT
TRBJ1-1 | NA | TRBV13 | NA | CASSDGANGLKQTEAFF | TGTGCCAGCAGCGATGGGGCCAACGGGTTAAAACAAACTGAAGCTTTCTTT
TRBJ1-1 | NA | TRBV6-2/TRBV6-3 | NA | CASSYSSRFMNTEAFF | TGTGCCAGCAGTTACTCGAGTCGGTTTATGAACACTGAAGCTTTCTTT
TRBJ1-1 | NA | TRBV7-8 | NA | CASSLGVAGERDTEAFF | TGTGCCAGCAGCTTAGGCGTGGCAGGGGAGAGGGACACTGAAGCTTTCTTT